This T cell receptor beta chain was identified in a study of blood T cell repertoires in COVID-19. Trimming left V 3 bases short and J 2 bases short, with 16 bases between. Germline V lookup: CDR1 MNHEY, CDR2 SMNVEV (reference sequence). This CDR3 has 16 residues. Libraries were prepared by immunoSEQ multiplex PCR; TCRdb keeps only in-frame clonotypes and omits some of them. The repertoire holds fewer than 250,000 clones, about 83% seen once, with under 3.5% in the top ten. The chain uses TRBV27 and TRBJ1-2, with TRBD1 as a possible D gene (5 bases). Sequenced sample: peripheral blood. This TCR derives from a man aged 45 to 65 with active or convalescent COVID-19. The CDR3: CASSLNGGGGNYGYTF. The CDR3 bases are TGTGCCAGCAGTTTGAATGGCGGGGGAGGGAACTATGGCTACACCTTC.